These 2 T cell receptor beta chains were sequenced from one sample in a study of post-analysis software for immune sequencing data. Findings of the study overall: The five TRBV segments detected at higher frequency in patients than in controls included TRBV5-6, TRBV5-1 and TRBV20-1.

These receptors are not linked to any known antigen. Unique molecular identifiers featured in each of the TCR beta cDNA libraries. TCRdb reanalysed the PCR reads using MiXCR and keeps one entry per CDR3 protein. The table lists roughly 730,000 distinct CDR3 sequences, 25% to 30% of them singletons. The specimen was blood. Source of these receptors: a girl between 10 and 17 years old with multiple sclerosis.

This clonotype turned up a few times. The J gene is TRBJ1-1, the V gene TRBV6-1, with a possible D match to TRBD1 (5 bases). The V end was cut by 7 bases, the J end by 2 bases, with 11 bases between. Germline values: CDR1 MNHNS, CDR2 SASEGT. This CDR3 is built from 13 residues. The CDR3 DNA reads TGTGCCAGCACCGATGGGGCTAACACTGAAGCTTTCTTT. Protein product: CASTDGANTEAFF.

In regard to this clonotype: With a much larger clone just one base away, this may be a read error. The chain employs TRBV20-1 and TRBJ2-2; possibly TRBD1 or TRBD2 for D (5 bases each). The V gene lost 5 bases and the J gene lost 3 bases, with 16 bases spanning the gap. The CDR3 sequence is 15 residues long. Germline values: CDR1 DFQATT, CDR2 SNEGSKA (reference sequence). The CDR3 sequence is CSAGISGTDTGELFF. The DNA of the CDR3 is TGCAGTGCTGGGATATCGGGGACGGACACCGGGGAGCTGTTTTTT.